One TCR beta chain is described in this entry. The antigen remains unidentified. This record comes from a study of vaccination effects on CD4 cells after COVID-19. Broader study findings: Just 1 of 255 vaccine-induced clones in healthy recipients was cross-reactive.

Sequencing followed a ViraFEST assay step that expanded antigen-specific CD4+ T cells with viral peptide pools. Cells that had been cultured for 10 days were the source of isolated CD4+ T cells. The study found no prior SARS-CoV-2 infection in the vaccine recipients, who tested negative for nucleocapsid antibodies. The data were produced by immunoSEQ multiplex PCR, yet TCRdb's version contains in-frame clones alone and is incomplete. The data contain tens of thousands of clones, 75% to 85% of them singletons. CDR3 length: 13 residues. With V trimmed by 6 bases and J by 11 bases, 7 bases remained unmatched. Per the germline V gene, CDR1 is PRHDT and CDR2 is FYEKMQ (reference sequence).

The chain employs TRBV13 and TRBJ2-1, with 10 bases fitting TRBD1. The source material was CD4+ T cells from PBMCs cultured with SARS-CoV-2 spike peptides, sampled before COVID-19 vaccination. This sequence originates from a human donor who received a COVID-19 vaccine. The CDR3 is CASRRTGGNKQFF. In DNA, the CDR3 is TGTGCCAGCAGACGGACAGGGGGAAATAAGCAGTTCTTC.